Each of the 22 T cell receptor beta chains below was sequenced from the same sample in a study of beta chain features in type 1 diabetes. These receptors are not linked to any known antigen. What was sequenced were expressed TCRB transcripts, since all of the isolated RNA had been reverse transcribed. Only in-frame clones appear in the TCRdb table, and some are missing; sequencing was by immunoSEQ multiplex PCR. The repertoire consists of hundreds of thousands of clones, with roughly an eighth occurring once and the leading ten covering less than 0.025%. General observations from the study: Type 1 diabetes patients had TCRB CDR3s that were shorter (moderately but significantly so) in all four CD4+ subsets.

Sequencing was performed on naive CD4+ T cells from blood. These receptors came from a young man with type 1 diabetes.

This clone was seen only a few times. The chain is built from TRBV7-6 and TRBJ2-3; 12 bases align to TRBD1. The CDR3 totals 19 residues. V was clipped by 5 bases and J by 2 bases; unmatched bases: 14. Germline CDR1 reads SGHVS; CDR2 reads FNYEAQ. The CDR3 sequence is CASSLWSAGTGGITDTQYF. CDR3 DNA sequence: TGTGCCAGCAGCCTCTGGTCGGCCGGGACAGGGGGCATCACAGATACGCAGTATTTT.

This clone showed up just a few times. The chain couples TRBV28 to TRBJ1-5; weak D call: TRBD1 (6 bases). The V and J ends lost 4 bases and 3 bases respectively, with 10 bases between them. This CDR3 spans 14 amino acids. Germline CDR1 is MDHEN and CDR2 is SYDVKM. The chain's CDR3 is CASSSGAANQPQHF. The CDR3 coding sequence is TGTGCCAGCAGTTCAGGGGCAGCCAATCAGCCCCAGCATTTT.

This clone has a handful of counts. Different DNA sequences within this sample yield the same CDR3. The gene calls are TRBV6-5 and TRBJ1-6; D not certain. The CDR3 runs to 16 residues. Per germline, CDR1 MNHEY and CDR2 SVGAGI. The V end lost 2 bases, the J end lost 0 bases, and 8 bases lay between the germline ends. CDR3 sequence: CASSYGGSSYNSPLHF. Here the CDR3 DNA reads TGTGCCAGCAGTTACGGCGGCAGCTCCTATAATTCACCCCTCCACTTT.

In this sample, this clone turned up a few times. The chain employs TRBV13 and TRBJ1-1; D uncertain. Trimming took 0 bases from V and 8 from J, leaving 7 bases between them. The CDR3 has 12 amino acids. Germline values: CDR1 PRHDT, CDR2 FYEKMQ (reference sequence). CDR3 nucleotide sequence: TGTGCCAGCAGCTTAGGCAGAGGGGAAGCTTTCTTT. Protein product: CASSLGRGEAFF. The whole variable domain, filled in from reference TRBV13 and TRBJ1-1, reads AAGVIQSPRHLIKEKRETATLKCYPIPRHDTVYWYQQGPGQDPQFLISFYEKMQSDKGSIPDRFSAQQFSDYHSELNMSSLELGDSALYFCASSLGRGEAFFGQGTRLTVV.

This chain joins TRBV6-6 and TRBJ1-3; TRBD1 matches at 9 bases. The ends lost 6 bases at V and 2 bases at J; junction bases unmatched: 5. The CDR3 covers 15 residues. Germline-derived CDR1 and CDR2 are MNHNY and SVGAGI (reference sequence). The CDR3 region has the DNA TGTGCCAGCAGGGACAGGGGCCGCGCTGGAAACACCATATATTTT. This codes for CASRDRGRAGNTIYF.

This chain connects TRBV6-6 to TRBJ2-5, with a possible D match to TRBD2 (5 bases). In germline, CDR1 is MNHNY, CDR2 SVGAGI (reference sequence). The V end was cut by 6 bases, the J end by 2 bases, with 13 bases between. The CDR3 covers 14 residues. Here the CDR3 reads CASSPQAEQETQYF. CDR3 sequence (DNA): TGTGCCAGCAGCCCGCAAGCGGAACAAGAGACCCAGTACTTC.

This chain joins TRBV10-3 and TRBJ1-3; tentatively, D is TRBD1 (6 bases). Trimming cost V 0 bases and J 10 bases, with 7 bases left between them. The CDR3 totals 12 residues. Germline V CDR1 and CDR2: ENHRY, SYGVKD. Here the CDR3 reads CAISESGATIYF. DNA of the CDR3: TGTGCCATCAGTGAGTCGGGGGCAACCATATATTTT.

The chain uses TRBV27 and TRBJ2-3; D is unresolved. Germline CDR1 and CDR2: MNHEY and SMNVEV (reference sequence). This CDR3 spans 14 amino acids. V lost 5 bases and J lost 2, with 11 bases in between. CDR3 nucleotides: TGTGCCAGCAGTCGGAGCCAGCTCACAGATACGCAGTATTTT. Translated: CASSRSQLTDTQYF.

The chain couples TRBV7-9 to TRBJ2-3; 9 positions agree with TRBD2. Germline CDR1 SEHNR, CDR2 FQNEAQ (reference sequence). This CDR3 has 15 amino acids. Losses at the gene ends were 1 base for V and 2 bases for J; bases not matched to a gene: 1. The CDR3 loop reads CASSLGGLATDTQYF. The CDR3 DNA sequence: TGTGCCAGCAGCTTAGGGGGACTAGCCACAGATACGCAGTATTTT.

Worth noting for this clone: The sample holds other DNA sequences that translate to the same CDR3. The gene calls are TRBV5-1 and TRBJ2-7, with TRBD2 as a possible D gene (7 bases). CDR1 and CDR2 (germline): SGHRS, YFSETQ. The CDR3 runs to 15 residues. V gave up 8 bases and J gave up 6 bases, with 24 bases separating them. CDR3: CASTAGGQRVGEQYF. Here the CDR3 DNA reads TGCGCCAGTACGGCCGGGGGGCAGAGGGTCGGCGAGCAGTACTTC.

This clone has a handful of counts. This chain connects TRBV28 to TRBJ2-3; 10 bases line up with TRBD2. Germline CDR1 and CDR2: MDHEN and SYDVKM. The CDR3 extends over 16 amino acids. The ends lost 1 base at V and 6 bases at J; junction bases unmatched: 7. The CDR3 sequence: CASSLSERGGEDTQYF. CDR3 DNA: TGTGCCAGCAGTTTATCCGAGCGGGGGGGCGAGGATACGCAGTATTTT.

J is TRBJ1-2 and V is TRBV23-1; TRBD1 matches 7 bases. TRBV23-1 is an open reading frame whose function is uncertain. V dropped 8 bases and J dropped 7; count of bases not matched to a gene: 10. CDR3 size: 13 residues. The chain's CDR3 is CASGSEGGCGYTF. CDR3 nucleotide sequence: TGCGCCAGCGGGTCGGAAGGGGGCTGTGGCTACACCTTC.

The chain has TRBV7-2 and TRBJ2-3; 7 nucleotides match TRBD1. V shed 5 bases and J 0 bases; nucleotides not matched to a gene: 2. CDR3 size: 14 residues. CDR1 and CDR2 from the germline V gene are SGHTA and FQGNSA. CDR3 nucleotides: TGTGCCAGCAGCCCGGGACAGAGCACAGATACGCAGTATTTT. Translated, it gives CASSPGQSTDTQYF.

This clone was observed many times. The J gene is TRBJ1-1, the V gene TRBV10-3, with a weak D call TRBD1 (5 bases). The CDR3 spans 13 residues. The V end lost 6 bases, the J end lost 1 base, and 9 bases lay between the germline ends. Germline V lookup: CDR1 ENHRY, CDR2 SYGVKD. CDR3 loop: CAIRKGKNTEAFF. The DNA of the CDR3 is TGTGCCATCAGAAAGGGGAAGAACACTGAAGCTTTCTTT.

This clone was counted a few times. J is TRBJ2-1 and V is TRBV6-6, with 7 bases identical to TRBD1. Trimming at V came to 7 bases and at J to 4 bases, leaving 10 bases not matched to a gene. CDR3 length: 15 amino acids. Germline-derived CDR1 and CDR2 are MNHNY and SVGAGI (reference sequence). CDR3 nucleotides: TGTGCCAGCAAAGATCCGGGACAGTCATACAATGAGCAGTTCTTC. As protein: CASKDPGQSYNEQFF.

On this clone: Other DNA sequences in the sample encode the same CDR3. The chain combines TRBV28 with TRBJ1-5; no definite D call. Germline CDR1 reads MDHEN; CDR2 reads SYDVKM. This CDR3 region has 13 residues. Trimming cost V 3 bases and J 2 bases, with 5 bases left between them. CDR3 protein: CASSLVGNQPQHF. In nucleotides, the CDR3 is TGTGCCAGCAGTTTGGTGGGCAATCAGCCCCAGCATTTT.

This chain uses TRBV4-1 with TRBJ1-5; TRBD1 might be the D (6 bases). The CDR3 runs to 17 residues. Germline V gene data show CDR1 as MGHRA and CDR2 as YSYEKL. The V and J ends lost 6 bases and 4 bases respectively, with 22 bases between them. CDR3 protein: CASSHGDLRGINQPQHF. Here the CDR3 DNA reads TGCGCCAGCAGTCACGGCGATCTCAGGGGAATTAATCAGCCCCAGCATTTT.

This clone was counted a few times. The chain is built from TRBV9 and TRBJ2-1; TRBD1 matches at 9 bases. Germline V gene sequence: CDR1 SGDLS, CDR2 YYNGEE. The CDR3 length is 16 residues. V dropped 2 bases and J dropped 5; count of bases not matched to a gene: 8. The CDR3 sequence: CASSVHDRGAHNEQFF. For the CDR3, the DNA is TGTGCCAGCAGCGTCCATGACAGGGGGGCCCACAATGAGCAGTTCTTC.

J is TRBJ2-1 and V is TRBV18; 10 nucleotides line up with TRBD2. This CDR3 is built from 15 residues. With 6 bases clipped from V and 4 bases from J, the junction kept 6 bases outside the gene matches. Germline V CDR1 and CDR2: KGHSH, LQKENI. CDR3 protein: CASSSTSGEYNEQFF. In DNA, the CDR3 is TGTGCCAGCTCGTCAACTAGCGGGGAGTACAATGAGCAGTTCTTC.

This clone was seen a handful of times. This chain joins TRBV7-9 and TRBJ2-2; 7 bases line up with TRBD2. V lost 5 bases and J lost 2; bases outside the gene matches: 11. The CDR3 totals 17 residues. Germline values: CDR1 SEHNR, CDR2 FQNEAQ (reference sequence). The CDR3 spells CASSVWTGTINTGELFF. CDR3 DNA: TGTGCCAGCAGCGTTTGGACCGGGACTATTAACACCGGGGAGCTGTTTTTT.

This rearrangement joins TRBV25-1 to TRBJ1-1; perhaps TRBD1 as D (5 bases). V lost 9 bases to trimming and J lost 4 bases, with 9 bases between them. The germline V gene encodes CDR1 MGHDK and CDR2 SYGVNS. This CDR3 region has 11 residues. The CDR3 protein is CASGGPTEAFF. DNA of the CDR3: TGTGCCAGTGGGGGTCCCACTGAAGCTTTCTTT.

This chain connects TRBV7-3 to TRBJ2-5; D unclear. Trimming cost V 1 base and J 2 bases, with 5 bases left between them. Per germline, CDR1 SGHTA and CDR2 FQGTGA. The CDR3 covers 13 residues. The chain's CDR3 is CASSLNPQETQYF. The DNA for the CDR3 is TGTGCCAGCAGCTTAAACCCGCAAGAGACCCAGTACTTC.